This note documents a single T cell receptor beta chain sequence. The V gene's germline CDR1 is SGHTA and CDR2 FQGNSA. V lost 7 bases and J lost 0, with 12 bases in between. The CDR3 totals 14 residues. Original analysis: For nucleated cells, counts were estimated from reference gene primer amplification. The data were produced by immunoSEQ multiplex PCR, yet TCRdb's version contains in-frame clones alone and is incomplete. V, J and clone size derive from that table, while D and trimming were established from the DNA sequence. The sample shows some 96,000 clones, 88% of them seen only once. These data come from a study of blood T cell repertoires in COVID-19. Across the whole study: COVID-19 samples, acute and convalescent, were from the United States, Italy and Spain.

Sequenced: peripheral blood. The rearrangement uses TRBV7-2 and TRBJ1-1; a weak D match, TRBD1 (5 bases). This clonotype was sampled from a human donor in a cohort sampled during active COVID-19. In DNA, the CDR3 is TGTGCCAGCACCCCCCGGGGGATGAACACTGAAGCTTTCTTT. This encodes CASTPRGMNTEAFF. The variable domain in full, completed from reference TRBV7-2 and TRBJ1-1, reads GAGVSQSPSNKVTEKGKDVELRCDPISGHTALYWYRQSLGQGLEFLIYFQGNSAPDKSGLPSDRFSAERTGGSVSTLTIQRTQQEDSAVYLCASTPRGMNTEAFFGQGTRLTVV.